This T cell receptor beta chain derives from a study of T cells in localized non-small cell lung cancer. CDR1 and CDR2 from the germline V gene are MNHEY and SMNVEV (reference sequence). V was shortened by 4 bases and J by 8 bases, with 12 bases between the two germline ends. The CDR3 extends over 13 amino acids. The assay was immunoSEQ multiplex PCR, and TCRdb's table has in-frame clones only and misses some. The sample yields about 31,000 clones, 80% to 90% seen once. The gene calls are TRBV27 and TRBJ2-1, with D uncertain. This specimen was peripheral blood, taken before any cancer treatment. The source of this sequence is a woman aged 40 to 75 with stage I lung adenocarcinoma. The CDR3 coding sequence is TGTGCCAGCAGTTATTCCTTTTCCCATGAGCAGTTCTTC. This sequence encodes CASSYSFSHEQFF.